Listed here are 26 T cell receptor beta chains from one sample, sequenced in a study of T cell responses to AZD1222 COVID-19 vaccine. Generated by immunoSEQ multiplex PCR, the TCRdb table keeps only in-frame clones and is missing some. This table has about 120,000 clones, roughly 92% appearing once. The source was peripheral blood, collected 28 days after the second AZD1222 dose. The receptors originated from an adult who received the AZD1222 COVID-19 vaccine.

The V gene is TRBV20-1, the J gene TRBJ1-6; 10 bases line up with TRBD1. CDR1 DFQATT and CDR2 SNEGSKA come from the germline V gene (reference sequence). J was trimmed by 13 bases and V by 5 bases; bases with no gene match: 11. This CDR3 is built from 14 residues. The CDR3 region is CSAGGDRGGRPLHF. CDR3 coding DNA: TGCAGTGCTGGTGGGGACAGGGGAGGAAGGCCCCTCCACTTT.

This chain links TRBV5-5 with TRBJ2-7; TRBD2 might be the D (5 bases). Germline V lookup: CDR1 SGHKS, CDR2 YYEKEE (reference sequence). The V end lost 4 bases, the J end lost 2 bases, and 7 bases lay between the germline ends. The CDR3 length is 12 residues. The CDR3 sequence: CASSEGTYEQYF. The CDR3 DNA is TGTGCCAGCAGCGAGGGAACCTACGAGCAGTACTTC.

This chain joins TRBV5-4 and TRBJ2-5, with D unclear. The V gene lost 3 bases and the J gene lost 7 bases, with 19 bases spanning the gap. This CDR3 is 15 amino acids long. CDR1 is SGHNT and CDR2 is YYREEE in the germline V gene (reference sequence). The CDR3 is CASSSNAAVWGTQYF. CDR3 in DNA: TGTGCCAGCAGCTCCAATGCGGCTGTCTGGGGGACCCAGTACTTC.

The table lists this clone with a count of one. The V gene is TRBV7-9, the J gene TRBJ2-2, with D possibly TRBD2 on 5 matching bases. V was cut by 4 bases and J by 7 bases, with 13 bases left in between. The germline gives CDR1 SEHNR, CDR2 FQNEAQ (reference sequence). This CDR3 spans 14 amino acids. The CDR3 nucleotides are TGTGCCAGCAGCTCACGTGGACTGAACGGGGAGCTGTTTTTT. Translation: CASSSRGLNGELFF.

This chain connects TRBV5-1 to TRBJ2-3, with D unresolved. The V end was cut by 3 bases, the J end by 0 bases, with 5 bases between. The CDR3 covers 13 residues. The germline CDR1 and CDR2 sequences are SGHRS and YFSETQ. The CDR3 spells CASSWGSTDTQYF. CDR3 nucleotide sequence: TGCGCCAGCAGCTGGGGTAGCACAGATACGCAGTATTTT.

This clone was counted once. The chain has TRBV20-1 and TRBJ1-1; tentative D call: TRBD1 (5 bases). CDR1 is DFQATT, CDR2 SNEGSKA, per germline (reference sequence). V was cut by 3 bases and J by 3 bases, with 5 bases left in between. CDR3 length equals 11 residues. For the CDR3, the DNA is TGCAGTGCTAGGGGGGACACTGAAGCTTTCTTT. Translated: CSARGDTEAFF.

A single count supports this clone. The chain couples TRBV29-1 to TRBJ2-1, with no clear D. Germline V gene lookup returns CDR1 SQVTM and CDR2 ANQGSEA. V lost 7 bases to trimming and J lost 5 bases, with 12 bases between them. There are 12 residues in the CDR3. The CDR3 loop is CSARILHNEQFF. CDR3 in DNA: TGCAGCGCCCGAATCCTCCACAATGAGCAGTTCTTC.

This chain uses TRBV7-9 with TRBJ1-2, with D perhaps TRBD1 (6 bases). Germline CDR1 SEHNR, CDR2 FQNEAQ (reference sequence). The CDR3 contains 15 residues. The V gene lost 1 base and the J gene lost 4 bases, with 13 bases spanning the gap. Written as DNA, the CDR3 is TGTGCCAGCAGCTTAGGACAGGCTCCATTCTATGGCTACACCTTC. Translating gives CASSLGQAPFYGYTF.

The genes are TRBV3-1 (or the pseudogene TRBV3-2) and TRBJ1-1; D gene uncertain. The germline CDR1 and CDR2 sequences are LGHDT and YNNKEL (reference sequence). V was pared by 4 bases and J by 0 bases, with 18 bases between. The CDR3 totals 17 residues. CDR3 sequence reads: CASSRVLDGRMNTEAFF. The CDR3 region has the DNA TGTGCCAGCAGCCGAGTGCTAGACGGTAGGATGAACACTGAAGCTTTCTTT.

The chain uses TRBV18 and TRBJ2-2; D may be TRBD2 (6 bases). The CDR3 totals 17 residues. V was shortened by 1 base and J by 1 base, with 13 bases between the two germline ends. Germline V lookup: CDR1 KGHSH, CDR2 LQKENI. The CDR3 sequence is CASSPLSGPGNTGELFF. Here the CDR3 DNA reads TGTGCCAGCTCACCACTGAGCGGGCCTGGGAACACCGGGGAGCTGTTTTTT.

This clone was recorded once. The chain recombines TRBV6-1 with TRBJ2-7, with 9 bases aligning to TRBD2. The J segment lost 6 bases and the V segment lost 1 base, leaving 7 bases of the junction unmatched. The CDR3 length is 15 residues. Germline CDR1 reads MNHNS; CDR2 reads SASEGT. The CDR3 sequence: CASSEETSGPSEQYF. As DNA, the CDR3 is TGTGCCAGCAGTGAAGAGACTAGCGGTCCATCCGAGCAGTACTTC.

This chain connects TRBV5-1 to TRBJ1-1; D is unresolved. Per the germline V gene, CDR1 is SGHRS and CDR2 is YFSETQ. The CDR3 is made up of 13 amino acids. Trimming cost V 3 bases and J 0 bases, with 6 bases left between them. This chain's CDR3 is CASSSDVNTEAFF. Here the CDR3 DNA reads TGCGCCAGCAGCTCGGACGTGAACACTGAAGCTTTCTTT.

The chain has TRBV10-3 and TRBJ1-5; tentatively, D is TRBD1 (6 bases). The CDR3 totals 14 residues. Germline lookup yields CDR1 ENHRY and CDR2 SYGVKD. V lost 10 bases to trimming and J lost 2 bases, with 15 bases between them. CDR3 nucleotide sequence: TGTGCCAGCAGGGGTGACTGGGGCAATCAGCCCCAGCATTTT. It specifies CASRGDWGNQPQHF.

This clone was counted once. The CDR3 DNA follows: TGCGCCAGCAGCTTGGACGGGCAGGGCAATTATTCACCCCTCCACTTT. This encodes CASSLDGQGNYSPLHF. The chain links TRBV5-1 to TRBJ1-6; the D gene is possibly TRBD1 (5 bases). CDR1 is SGHRS and CDR2 is YFSETQ in the germline V gene. The V and J ends lost 0 bases and 8 bases respectively, with 15 bases between them. The CDR3 loop spans 16 amino acids.

This chain links TRBV16 with TRBJ2-5, with TRBD2 matching over 9 bases. Germline CDR1 and CDR2: KGHSY and FQNENV. The CDR3 has 16 residues. The trim removed 0 bases at V and 2 bases at J, leaving 4 bases unmatched. CDR3 amino acids: CASSQSRLAGQETQYF. CDR3 DNA: TGTGCCAGCAGCCAATCTCGCCTAGCGGGGCAAGAGACCCAGTACTTC.

V gene TRBV10-1 combines with J gene TRBJ1-5; 8 bases map to TRBD1. Germline loops: CDR1 WNHNN, CDR2 SYGVQD (reference sequence). CDR3 length: 13 residues. J lost 7 bases, V lost 7 bases, and 6 bases had no gene match. The CDR3 sequence: CASKDRAHQPQHF. CDR3 coding DNA: TGCGCCAGCAAGGACAGGGCCCACCAGCCCCAGCATTTT.

The V and J genes are TRBV4-1 and TRBJ1-5; D ambiguous. The CDR3 is 15 amino acids. V shed 1 base and J shed 0 bases, with 7 bases lying between them. The germline gives CDR1 MGHRA, CDR2 YSYEKL. CDR3 DNA sequence: TGCGCCAGCAGCCAAGCGTGGCCTAGCAATCAGCCCCAGCATTTT. Its protein is CASSQAWPSNQPQHF.

This clone is a singleton in its sample. The chain has TRBV9 and TRBJ1-5, with 8 bases matching TRBD1. CDR3 length equals 14 residues. Trimming removed 3 bases from V and 6 bases from J; junction bases left unmatched: 5. CDR1 and CDR2 (germline): SGDLS, YYNGEE. The CDR3 is CASSATGGGQPQHF. CDR3 nucleotide sequence: TGTGCCAGCAGCGCCACAGGGGGAGGTCAGCCCCAGCATTTT.

The CDR3 loop reads CASSPTGTTNEKLFF. The DNA for the CDR3 is TGCGCCAGCAGCCCTACCGGGACTACTAATGAAAAACTGTTTTTT. The rearrangement links TRBV5-1 to TRBJ1-4; the D gene is possibly TRBD1 (5 bases). Germline loops: CDR1 SGHRS, CDR2 YFSETQ. Trimming pared 4 bases from V and 2 bases from J, leaving 12 bases between. This CDR3 comprises 15 residues.

This chain links TRBV5-1 with TRBJ2-3, with 7 bases aligning to TRBD1. Unmatched junction bases numbered 11, after V lost 2 bases and J lost 5 bases. The V gene's germline CDR1 is SGHRS and CDR2 YFSETQ. The CDR3 is 16 amino acids. Here the CDR3 DNA reads TGCGCCAGCAGCTTACAGGGGAGACTCGGCGGAGATACGCAGTATTTT. It codes for CASSLQGRLGGDTQYF.

The chain recombines TRBV2 with TRBJ1-1; 8 positions match TRBD1. Germline loops: CDR1 SNHLY, CDR2 FYNNEI. This CDR3 spans 15 amino acids. The junction had 11 bases not matched to a gene; V was cut back by 6 bases and J by 5 bases. The CDR3 DNA sequence: TGTGCCAGCAGAGAATGGACAGGGCTGAGGACTGAAGCTTTCTTT. Protein product: CASREWTGLRTEAFF.

V and J are TRBV6-5 and TRBJ2-5, with D unresolved. This CDR3 spans 12 amino acids. Germline values: CDR1 MNHEY, CDR2 SVGAGI. Trimming took off 6 bases at V and 6 bases at J, with 11 bases between the two ends. CDR3 residues: CASSPSGQTQYF. For the CDR3, the DNA is TGTGCCAGCAGCCCCTCGGGCCAGACCCAGTACTTC.

For the CDR3, the DNA is TGTGCCAGCCTTGGGACAGGGAACACCGGGGAGCTGTTTTTT. This sequence encodes CASLGTGNTGELFF. The rearrangement links TRBV6-5 to TRBJ2-2, with 8 positions matching TRBD1. J lost 1 base, V lost 8 bases, and 3 bases had no gene match. The CDR3 covers 14 residues. CDR1 MNHEY and CDR2 SVGAGI come from the germline V gene.

The rearrangement joins TRBV7-2 to TRBJ1-1; 7 nucleotides align to TRBD1. The germline V gene has CDR1 SGHTA and CDR2 FQGNSA. With 5 bases clipped from V and 7 bases from J, the junction kept 10 bases outside the gene matches. This CDR3 has 14 residues. Written as DNA, the CDR3 is TGTGCCAGCAGCGGACAGGCCGGGAAGATTGAAGCTTTCTTT. Amino acid sequence: CASSGQAGKIEAFF.

V usage is TRBV6-5 and J usage is TRBJ1-5; D is possibly TRBD1 (6 bases). Germline V gene lookup returns CDR1 MNHEY and CDR2 SVGAGI. This CDR3 spans 12 amino acids. Trimming removed 7 bases from V and 6 bases from J, with 10 bases in between. Here the CDR3 DNA reads TGTGCCAGCACCACAGGGAGTCAGCCCCAGCATTTT. Its translation is CASTTGSQPQHF.

The chain uses TRBV6-5 and TRBJ1-3; D unresolved. This CDR3 has 13 residues. V was cut by 5 bases and J by 4 bases, with 9 bases left in between. CDR1 is MNHEY, CDR2 SVGAGI, per germline. The CDR3 DNA is TGTGCCAGCAGTCGGACGGCCGGAAACACCATATATTTT. This sequence encodes CASSRTAGNTIYF.